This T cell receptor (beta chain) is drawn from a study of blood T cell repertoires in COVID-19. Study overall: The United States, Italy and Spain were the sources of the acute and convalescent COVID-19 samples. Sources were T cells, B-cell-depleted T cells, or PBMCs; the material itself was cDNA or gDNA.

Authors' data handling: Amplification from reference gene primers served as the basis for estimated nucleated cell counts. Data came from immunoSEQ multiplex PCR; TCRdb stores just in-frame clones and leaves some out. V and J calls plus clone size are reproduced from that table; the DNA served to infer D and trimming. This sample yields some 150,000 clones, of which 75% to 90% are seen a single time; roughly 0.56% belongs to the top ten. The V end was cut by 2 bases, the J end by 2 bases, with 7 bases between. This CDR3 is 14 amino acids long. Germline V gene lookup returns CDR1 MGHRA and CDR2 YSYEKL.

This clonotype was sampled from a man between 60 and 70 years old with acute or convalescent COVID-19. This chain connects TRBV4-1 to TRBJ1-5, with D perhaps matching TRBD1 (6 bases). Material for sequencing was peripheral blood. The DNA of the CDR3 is TGCGCCAGCAGCCAAAGACAGGGCAATCAGCCCCAGCATTTT. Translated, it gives CASSQRQGNQPQHF.